These T cell receptor beta chains were read from a single sample in a study of cytomegalovirus exposure and HLA in healthy donors. The method was immunoSEQ multiplex PCR; TCRdb's version includes in-frame clones alone and lacks a portion of them. The sample records some 150,000 clones, around four fifths being singletons. The sample taken for sequencing was PBMCs. These receptors all come from a man in his thirties or forties in good health and CMV-seropositive. Both conserved end residues are part of each CDR3. D genes are given only for firm matches. Clone size is not always given. Where it is, it says once, few, many or a class for expanded clones.

D,V,length,J,size,CDR3,DNA
NA,TRBV27,13,TRBJ1-5,NA,CASSFLGGQPQHF,TGTGCCAGCAGTTTTCTGGGAGGACAGCCCCAGCATTTT
TRBD2,TRBV18,18,TRBJ2-7,NA,CASSPALTLAGDRDEQYF,TGTGCCAGCTCACCTGCCTTAACTTTAGCGGGAGATCGAGACGAGCAGTACTTC
NA,TRBV10-1,13,TRBJ1-1,NA,CASRESREAEAFF,TGCGCCAGCCGTGAGTCCAGGGAGGCTGAAGCTTTCTTT
NA,TRBV9,17,TRBJ1-4,once,CASSVDPGDVGSEKLFF,TGTGCCAGCAGCGTAGATCCAGGGGACGTGGGTAGCGAAAAACTGTTTTTT
NA,TRBV11-2,15,TRBJ1-1,few,CASSLSSYMNTEAFF,TGTGCCAGCAGCTTAAGTTCATACATGAACACTGAAGCTTTCTTT
TRBD1,TRBV5-6,16,TRBJ1-3,few,CASSLGGTGSGNTIYF,TGTGCCAGCAGCTTGGGCGGGACAGGCTCTGGAAACACCATATATTTT
TRBD1,TRBV23-1,15,TRBJ2-2,NA,CASSQSDRGLGELFF,TGCGCCAGCAGTCAATCAGACAGGGGGCTCGGGGAGCTGTTTTTT
TRBD1,TRBV7-2,17,TRBJ2-7,once,CASSLAVVVGGGYEQYF,TGTGCCAGCAGCTTAGCGGTCGTAGTAGGGGGCGGTTACGAGCAGTACTTC
NA,TRBV7-8,15,TRBJ1-2,NA,CASSRRDGANYGYTF,TGTGCCAGCAGCCGTCGAGATGGGGCAAACTATGGCTACACCTTC
TRBD1,TRBV7-6,17,TRBJ2-1,NA,CASSLAGTGNSYNEQFF,TGTGCCAGCAGCTTAGCCGGGACAGGTAATTCCTACAATGAGCAGTTCTTC
TRBD2,TRBV7-9,15,TRBJ2-2,once,CASSFASGITGELFF,TGTGCCAGCAGCTTTGCTAGCGGGATCACCGGGGAGCTGTTTTTT